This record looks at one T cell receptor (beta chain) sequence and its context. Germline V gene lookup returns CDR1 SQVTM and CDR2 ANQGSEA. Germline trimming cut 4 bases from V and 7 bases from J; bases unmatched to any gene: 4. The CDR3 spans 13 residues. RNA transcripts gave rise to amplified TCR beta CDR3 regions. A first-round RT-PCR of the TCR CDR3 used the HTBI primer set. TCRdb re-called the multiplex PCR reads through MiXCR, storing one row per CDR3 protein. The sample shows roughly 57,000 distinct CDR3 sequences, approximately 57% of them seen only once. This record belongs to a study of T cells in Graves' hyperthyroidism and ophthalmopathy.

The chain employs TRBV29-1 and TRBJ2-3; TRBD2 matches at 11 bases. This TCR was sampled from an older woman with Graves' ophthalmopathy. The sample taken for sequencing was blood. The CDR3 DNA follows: TGCAGCGTTGCTAGCGGGGGGACCTATACGCAGTATTTT. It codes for CSVASGGTYTQYF.